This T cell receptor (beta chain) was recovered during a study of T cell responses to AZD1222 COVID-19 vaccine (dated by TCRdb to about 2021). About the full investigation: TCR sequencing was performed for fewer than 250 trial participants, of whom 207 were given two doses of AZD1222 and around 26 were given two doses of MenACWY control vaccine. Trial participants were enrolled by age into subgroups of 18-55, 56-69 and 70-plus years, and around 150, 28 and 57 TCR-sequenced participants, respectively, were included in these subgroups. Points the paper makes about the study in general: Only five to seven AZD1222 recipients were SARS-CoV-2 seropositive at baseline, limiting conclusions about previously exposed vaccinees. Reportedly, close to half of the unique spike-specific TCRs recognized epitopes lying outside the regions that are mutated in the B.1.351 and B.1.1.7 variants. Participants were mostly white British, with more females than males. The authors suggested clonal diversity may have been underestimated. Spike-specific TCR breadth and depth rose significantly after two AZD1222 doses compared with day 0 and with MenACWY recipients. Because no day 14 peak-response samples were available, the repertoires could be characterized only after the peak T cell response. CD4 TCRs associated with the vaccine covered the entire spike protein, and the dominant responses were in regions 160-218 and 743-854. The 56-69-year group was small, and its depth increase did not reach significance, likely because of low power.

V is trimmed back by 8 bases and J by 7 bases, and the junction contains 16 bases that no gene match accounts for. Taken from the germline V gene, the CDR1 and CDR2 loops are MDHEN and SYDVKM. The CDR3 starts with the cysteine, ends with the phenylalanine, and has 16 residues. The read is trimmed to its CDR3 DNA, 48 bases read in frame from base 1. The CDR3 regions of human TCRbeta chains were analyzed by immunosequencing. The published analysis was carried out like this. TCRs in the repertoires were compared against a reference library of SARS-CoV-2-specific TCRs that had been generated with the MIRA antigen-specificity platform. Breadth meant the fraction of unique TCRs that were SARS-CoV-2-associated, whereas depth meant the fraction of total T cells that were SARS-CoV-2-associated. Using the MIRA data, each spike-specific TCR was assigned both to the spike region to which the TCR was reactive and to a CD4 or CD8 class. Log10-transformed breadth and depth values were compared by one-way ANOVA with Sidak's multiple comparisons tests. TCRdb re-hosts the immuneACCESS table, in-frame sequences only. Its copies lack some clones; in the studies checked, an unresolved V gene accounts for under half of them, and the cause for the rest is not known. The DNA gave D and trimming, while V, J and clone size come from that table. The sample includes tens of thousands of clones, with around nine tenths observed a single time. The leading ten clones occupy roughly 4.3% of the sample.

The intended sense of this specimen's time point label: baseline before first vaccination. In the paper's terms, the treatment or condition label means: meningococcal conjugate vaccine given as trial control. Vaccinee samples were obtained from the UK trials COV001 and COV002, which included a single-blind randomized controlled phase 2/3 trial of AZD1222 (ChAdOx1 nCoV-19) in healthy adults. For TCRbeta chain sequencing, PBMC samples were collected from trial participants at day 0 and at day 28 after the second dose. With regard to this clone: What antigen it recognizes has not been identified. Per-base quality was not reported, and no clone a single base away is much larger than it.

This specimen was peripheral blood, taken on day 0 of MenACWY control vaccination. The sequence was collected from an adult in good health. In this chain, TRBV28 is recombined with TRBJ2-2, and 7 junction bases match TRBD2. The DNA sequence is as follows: TGTGCCAGCTCCACCCCCCCCGCGGGGGTTCACGGGGAGCTGTTTTTT. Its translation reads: CASSTPPAGVHGELFF.